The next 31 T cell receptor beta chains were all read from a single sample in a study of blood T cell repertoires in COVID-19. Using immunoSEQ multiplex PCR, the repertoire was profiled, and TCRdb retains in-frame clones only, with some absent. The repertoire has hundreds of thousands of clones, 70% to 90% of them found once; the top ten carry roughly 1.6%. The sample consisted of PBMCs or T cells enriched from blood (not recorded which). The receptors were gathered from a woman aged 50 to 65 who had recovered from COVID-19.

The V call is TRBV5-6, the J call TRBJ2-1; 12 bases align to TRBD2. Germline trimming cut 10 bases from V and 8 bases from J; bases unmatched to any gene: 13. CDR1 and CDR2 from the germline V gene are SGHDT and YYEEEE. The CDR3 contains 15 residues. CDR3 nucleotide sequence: TGTGCCTCTTCTGACCCGACTAGCGGGAGCGATGAGCAGTTCTTC. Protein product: CASSDPTSGSDEQFF.

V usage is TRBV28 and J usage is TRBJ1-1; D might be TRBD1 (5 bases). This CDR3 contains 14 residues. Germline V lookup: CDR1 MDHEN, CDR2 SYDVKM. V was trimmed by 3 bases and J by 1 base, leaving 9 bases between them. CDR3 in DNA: TGTGCCAGCAGTTTGGCGGGGGGGAACACTGAAGCTTTCTTT. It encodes CASSLAGGNTEAFF. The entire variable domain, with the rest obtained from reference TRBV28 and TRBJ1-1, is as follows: DVKVTQSSRYLVKRTGEKVFLECVQDMDHENMFWYRQDPGLGLRLIYFSYDVKMKEKGDIPEGYSVSREKKERFSLILESASTNQTSMYLCASSLAGGNTEAFFGQGTRLTVV.

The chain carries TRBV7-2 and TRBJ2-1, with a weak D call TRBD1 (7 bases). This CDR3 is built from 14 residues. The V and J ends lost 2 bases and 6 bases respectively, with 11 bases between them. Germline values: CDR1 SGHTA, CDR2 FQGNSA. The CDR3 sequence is CASSLRQGGNEQFF. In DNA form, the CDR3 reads TGTGCCAGCAGCTTAAGGCAGGGGGGCAATGAGCAGTTCTTC.

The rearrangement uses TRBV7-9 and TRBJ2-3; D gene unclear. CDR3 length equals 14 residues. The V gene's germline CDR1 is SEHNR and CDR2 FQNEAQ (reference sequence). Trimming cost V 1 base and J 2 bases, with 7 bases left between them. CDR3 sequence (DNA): TGTGCCAGCAGCTTAGGGTCTACCACAGATACGCAGTATTTT. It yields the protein CASSLGSTTDTQYF.

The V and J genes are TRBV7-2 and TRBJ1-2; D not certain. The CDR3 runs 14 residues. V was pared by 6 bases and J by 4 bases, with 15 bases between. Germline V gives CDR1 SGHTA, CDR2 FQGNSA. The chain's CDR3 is CASRVSGTAYGYTF. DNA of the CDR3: TGTGCCAGCAGAGTTAGCGGAACAGCCTATGGCTACACCTTC.

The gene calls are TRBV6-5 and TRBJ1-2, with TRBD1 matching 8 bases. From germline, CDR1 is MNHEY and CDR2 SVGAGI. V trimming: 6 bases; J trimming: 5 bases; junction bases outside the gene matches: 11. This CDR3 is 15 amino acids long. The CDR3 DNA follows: TGTGCCAGCAGCCGAAGCGACAGGGGCGCTTATGGCTACACCTTC. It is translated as CASSRSDRGAYGYTF.

The CDR3 DNA is TGCGCCAGCAGCTTGCGTCTAGCGGGAGACCAAGAGACCCAGTACTTC. It specifies CASSLRLAGDQETQYF. V and J are TRBV5-1 and TRBJ2-5; TRBD2 aligns across 10 bases. The CDR3 is 16 residues long. Trimming cost V 1 base and J 0 bases; bases outside gene matches: 3. From germline, CDR1 is SGHRS and CDR2 YFSETQ.

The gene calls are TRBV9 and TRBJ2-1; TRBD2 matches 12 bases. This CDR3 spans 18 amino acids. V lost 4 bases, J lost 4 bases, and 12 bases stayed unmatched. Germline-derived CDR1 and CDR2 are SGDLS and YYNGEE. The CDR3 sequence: CASSPRLAGVVFYNEQFF. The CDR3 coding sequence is TGTGCCAGCAGCCCCCGACTAGCGGGAGTCGTTTTTTACAATGAGCAGTTCTTC.

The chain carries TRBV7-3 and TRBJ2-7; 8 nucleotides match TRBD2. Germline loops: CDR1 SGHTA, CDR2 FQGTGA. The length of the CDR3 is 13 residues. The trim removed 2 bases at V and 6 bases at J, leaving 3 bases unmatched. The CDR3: CASSLAGGFEQYF. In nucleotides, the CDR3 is TGTGCCAGCAGCTTAGCGGGAGGCTTCGAGCAGTACTTC. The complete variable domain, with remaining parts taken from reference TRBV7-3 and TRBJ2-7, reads GAGVSQTPSNKVTEKGKYVELRCDPISGHTALYWYRQSLGQGPEFLIYFQGTGAADDSGLPNDRFFAVRPEGSVSTLKIQRTERGDSAVYLCASSLAGGFEQYFGPGTRLTVT.

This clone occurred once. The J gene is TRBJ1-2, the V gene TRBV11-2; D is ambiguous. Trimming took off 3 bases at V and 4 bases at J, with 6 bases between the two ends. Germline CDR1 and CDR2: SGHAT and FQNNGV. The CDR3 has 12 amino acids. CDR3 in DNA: TGTGCCAGCAGCTTCTCAGGCTATGGCTACACCTTC. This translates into CASSFSGYGYTF.

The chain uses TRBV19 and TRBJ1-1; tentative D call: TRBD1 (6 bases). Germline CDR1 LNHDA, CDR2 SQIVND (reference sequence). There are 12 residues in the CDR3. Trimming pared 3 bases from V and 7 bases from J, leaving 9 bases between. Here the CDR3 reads CASSIGDNEAFF. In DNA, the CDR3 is TGTGCCAGTAGTATTGGGGACAATGAAGCTTTCTTT.

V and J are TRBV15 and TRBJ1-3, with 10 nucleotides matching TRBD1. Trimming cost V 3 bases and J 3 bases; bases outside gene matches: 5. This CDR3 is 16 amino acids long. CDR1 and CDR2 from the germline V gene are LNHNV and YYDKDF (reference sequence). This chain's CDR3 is CATSSRDRGSGNTIYF. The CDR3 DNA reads TGTGCCACCAGCAGCCGGGACAGGGGTAGTGGAAACACCATATATTTT.

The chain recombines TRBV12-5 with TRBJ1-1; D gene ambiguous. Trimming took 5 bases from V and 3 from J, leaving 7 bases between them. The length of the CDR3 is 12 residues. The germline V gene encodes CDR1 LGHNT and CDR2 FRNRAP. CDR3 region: CASGDGYTEAFF. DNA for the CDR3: TGTGCTAGTGGTGACGGGTACACTGAAGCTTTCTTT.

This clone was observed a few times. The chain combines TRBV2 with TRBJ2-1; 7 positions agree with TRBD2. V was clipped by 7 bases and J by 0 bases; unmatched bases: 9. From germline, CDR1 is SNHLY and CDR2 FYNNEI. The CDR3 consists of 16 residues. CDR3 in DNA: TGTGCCAGCATCCGCGGGACTACCAGCTCCTACAATGAGCAGTTCTTC. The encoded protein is CASIRGTTSSYNEQFF.

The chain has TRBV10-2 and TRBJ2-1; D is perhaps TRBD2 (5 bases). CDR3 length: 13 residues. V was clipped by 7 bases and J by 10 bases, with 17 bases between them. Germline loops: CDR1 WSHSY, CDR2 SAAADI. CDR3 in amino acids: CASNPGSQVEQFF. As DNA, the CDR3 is TGCGCCAGCAACCCGGGAAGCCAGGTGGAGCAGTTCTTC.

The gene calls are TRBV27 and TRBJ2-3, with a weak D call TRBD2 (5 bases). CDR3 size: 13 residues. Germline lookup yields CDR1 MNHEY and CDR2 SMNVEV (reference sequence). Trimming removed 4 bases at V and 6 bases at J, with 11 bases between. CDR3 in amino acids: CASSYTRTDTQYF. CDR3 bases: TGTGCCAGCAGTTATACTAGAACCGATACGCAGTATTTT.

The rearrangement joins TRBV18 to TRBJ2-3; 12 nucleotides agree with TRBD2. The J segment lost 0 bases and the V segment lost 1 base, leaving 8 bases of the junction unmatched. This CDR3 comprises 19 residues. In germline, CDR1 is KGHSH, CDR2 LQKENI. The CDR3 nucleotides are TGTGCCAGCTCACCACTATCTCGGACTAGCGGGATTAGCACAGATACGCAGTATTTT. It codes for CASSPLSRTSGISTDTQYF.

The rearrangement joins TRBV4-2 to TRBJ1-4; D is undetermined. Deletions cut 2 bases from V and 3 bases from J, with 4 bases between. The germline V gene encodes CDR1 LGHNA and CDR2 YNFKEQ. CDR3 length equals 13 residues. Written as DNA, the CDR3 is TGTGCCAGCAGCCAACGGGCTAATGAAAAACTGTTTTTT. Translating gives CASSQRANEKLFF.

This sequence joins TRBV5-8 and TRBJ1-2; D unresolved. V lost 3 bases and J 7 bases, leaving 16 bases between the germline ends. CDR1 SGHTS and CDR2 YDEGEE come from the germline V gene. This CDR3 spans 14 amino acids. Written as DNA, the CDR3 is TGTGCCAGCAGCTGGCGGTTCGTGGGTGGTGGCTACACCTTC. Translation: CASSWRFVGGGYTF.

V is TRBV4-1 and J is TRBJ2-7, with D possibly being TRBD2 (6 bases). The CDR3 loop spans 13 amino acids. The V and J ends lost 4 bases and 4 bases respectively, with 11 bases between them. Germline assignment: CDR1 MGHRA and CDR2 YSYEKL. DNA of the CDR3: TGCGCCAGCAGCCCGGAGGGGCGATACGAGCAGTACTTC. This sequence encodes CASSPEGRYEQYF.

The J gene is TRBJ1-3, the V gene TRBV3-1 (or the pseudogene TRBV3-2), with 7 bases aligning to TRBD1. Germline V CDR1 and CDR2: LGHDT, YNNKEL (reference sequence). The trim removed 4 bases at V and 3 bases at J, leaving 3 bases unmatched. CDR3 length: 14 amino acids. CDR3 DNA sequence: TGTGCCAGCAGCCGACAGGGAGGTGGAAACACCATATATTTT. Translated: CASSRQGGGNTIYF.

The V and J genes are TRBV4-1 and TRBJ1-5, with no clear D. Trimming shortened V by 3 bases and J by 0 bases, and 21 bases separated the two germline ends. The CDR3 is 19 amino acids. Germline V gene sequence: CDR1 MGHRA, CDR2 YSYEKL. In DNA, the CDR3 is TGCGCCAGCAGCCAGTTGCCCCCCATGGGCCCCTATAGCAATCAGCCCCAGCATTTT. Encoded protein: CASSQLPPMGPYSNQPQHF.

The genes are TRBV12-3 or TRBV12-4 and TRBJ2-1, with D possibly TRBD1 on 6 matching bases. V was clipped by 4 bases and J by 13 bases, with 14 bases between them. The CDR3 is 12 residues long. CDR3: CASSWAGAQQFF. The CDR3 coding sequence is TGTGCCAGCAGTTGGGCAGGGGCGCAACAGTTCTTC.

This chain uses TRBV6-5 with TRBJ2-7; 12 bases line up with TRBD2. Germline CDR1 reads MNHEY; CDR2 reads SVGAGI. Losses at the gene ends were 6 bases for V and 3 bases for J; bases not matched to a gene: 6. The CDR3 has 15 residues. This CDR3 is CASRLGTSGFYEQYF. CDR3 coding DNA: TGTGCCAGCAGACTCGGGACTAGCGGGTTCTACGAGCAGTACTTC.

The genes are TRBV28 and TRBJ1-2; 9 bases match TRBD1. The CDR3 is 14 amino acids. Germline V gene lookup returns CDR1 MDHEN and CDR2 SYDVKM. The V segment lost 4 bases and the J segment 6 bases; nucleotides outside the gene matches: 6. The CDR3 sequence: CASSSGQGRDGYTF. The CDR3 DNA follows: TGTGCCAGCAGTTCGGGACAGGGTAGAGATGGCTACACCTTC.

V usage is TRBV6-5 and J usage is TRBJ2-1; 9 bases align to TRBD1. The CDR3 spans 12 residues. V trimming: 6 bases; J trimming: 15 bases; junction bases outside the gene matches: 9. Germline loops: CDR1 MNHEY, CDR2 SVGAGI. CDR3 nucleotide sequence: TGTGCCAGCAGACAGGGGGCGGGCCTTAGGTTCTTC. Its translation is CASRQGAGLRFF.

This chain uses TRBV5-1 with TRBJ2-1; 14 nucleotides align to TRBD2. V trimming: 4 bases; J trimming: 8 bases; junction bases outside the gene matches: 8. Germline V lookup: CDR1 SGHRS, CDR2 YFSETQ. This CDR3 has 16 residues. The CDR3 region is CASSPTTSGRGDEQFF. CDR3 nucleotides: TGCGCCAGCAGCCCCACGACTAGCGGGAGGGGCGATGAGCAGTTCTTC. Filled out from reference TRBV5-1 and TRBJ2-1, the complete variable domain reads KAGVTQTPRYLIKTRGQQVTLSCSPISGHRSVSWYQQTPGQGLQFLFEYFSETQRNKGNFPGRFSGRQFSNSRSEMNVSTLELGDSALYLCASSPTTSGRGDEQFFGPGTRLTVL.

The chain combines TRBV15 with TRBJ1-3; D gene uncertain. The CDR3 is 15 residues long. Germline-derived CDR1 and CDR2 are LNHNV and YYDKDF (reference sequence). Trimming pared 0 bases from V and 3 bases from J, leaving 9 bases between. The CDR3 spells CATSRDRTHGNTIYF. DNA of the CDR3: TGTGCCACCAGCAGAGATAGGACTCATGGAAACACCATATATTTT.

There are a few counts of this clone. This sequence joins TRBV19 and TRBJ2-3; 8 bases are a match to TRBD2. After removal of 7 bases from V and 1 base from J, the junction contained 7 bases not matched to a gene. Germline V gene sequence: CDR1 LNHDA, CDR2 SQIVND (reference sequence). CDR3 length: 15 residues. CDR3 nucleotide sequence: TGTGCCAGTACAACGGGGGGGCGAGGCACAGATACGCAGTATTTT. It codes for CASTTGGRGTDTQYF.

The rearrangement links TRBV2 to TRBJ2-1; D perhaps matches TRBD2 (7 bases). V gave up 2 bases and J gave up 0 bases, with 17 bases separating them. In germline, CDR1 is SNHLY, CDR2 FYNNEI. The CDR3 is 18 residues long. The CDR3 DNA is TGTGCCAGCAGTGAAAGGGGGGCCAGCGGGGTCTCCTACAATGAGCAGTTCTTC. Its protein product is CASSERGASGVSYNEQFF. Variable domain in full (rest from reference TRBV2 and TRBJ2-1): EPEVTQTPSHQVTQMGQEVILRCVPISNHLYFYWYRQILGQKVEFLVSFYNNEISEKSEIFDDQFSVERPDGSNFTLKIRSTKLEDSAMYFCASSERGASGVSYNEQFFGPGTRLTVL.

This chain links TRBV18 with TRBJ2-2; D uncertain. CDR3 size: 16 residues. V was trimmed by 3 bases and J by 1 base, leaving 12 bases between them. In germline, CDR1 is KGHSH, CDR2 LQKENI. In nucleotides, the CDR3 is TGTGCCAGCTCACCGAGAGCAATTGGGAACACCGGGGAGCTGTTTTTT. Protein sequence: CASSPRAIGNTGELFF.